Listed below are T cell receptor beta chains from one sample, sequenced in a study of T cells in Graves' hyperthyroidism and ophthalmopathy. From the multiplex PCR reads, TCRdb called clonotypes with MiXCR, one entry per CDR3 protein. Of roughly 570,000 distinct CDR3 sequences listed, about 43% were seen once; the top ten hold over 15%. Material for sequencing was peripheral blood or thyroid tissue (not recorded which). The source of these receptors is an adult woman with Graves' disease, either hyperthyroidism or ophthalmopathy (not recorded which). Both conserved end residues are part of each CDR3. The D gene is left open where the match is weak. Where a row states a size, it is once, few, many or the class of an expanded clone; other rows omit it.

>TRBJ2-7|NA|TRBD2|TRBV7-9
TGTGCCAGCAGCTCAGCGTCTATGACTAGCAGGACCAGCGAGCAGTACTTC
CASSSASMTSRTSEQYF
>TRBJ1-2|NA|NA|TRBV7-9
TGTGCCAGCAGGTCGACAGGTAGCGCTTCTGGAAACACCTTC
CASRSTGSASGNTF
>TRBJ1-2|NA|NA|TRBV10-3
TGTGCCATCAGTGAGTTGAGCAGGGACTATGGCTACACCTTC
CAISELSRDYGYTF
>TRBJ2-5|NA|NA|TRBV7-9
TGTGCCAGCACCCCGGCCCTGGGCGAGACCCAGTACTTC
CASTPALGETQYF
>TRBJ1-2|NA|NA|TRBV10-3
TGTGCCATCATAGACACGAATGGCTACACCTTC
CAIIDTNGYTF
>TRBJ2-2|NA|NA|TRBV20-1
TGCAGTGCTAGGGGGTCCCATGGCTACACCGGGGAGCTGTTTTTT
CSARGSHGYTGELFF
>TRBJ1-1|NA|NA|TRBV10-1
TGCGCCAGCAGTGAGTCCGTTGATAACACTGAAGCTTTCTTT
CASSESVDNTEAFF
>TRBJ1-6|many|NA|TRBV12-3/TRBV12-4
TGTGCCAGCAGTTTATTCGGGGGCTCCTATAATTCACCCCTCCACTTT
CASSLFGGSYNSPLHF
>TRBJ2-5|NA|NA|TRBV29-1
TGCAGCGTCGGGGAGGCAGAGACCCAGTACTTC
CSVGEAETQYF
>TRBJ1-2|many|NA|TRBV5-1
TGCGCCAGCAGCTTGGTAGTCGGCAGCGAAAACTATGGCTACACCTTC
CASSLVVGSENYGYTF
>TRBJ2-7|NA|TRBD2|TRBV9
TGTGCCAGCAGCGTGGGGGGAGGGCTAGCGGGGGCGAACGAGCAGTACTTC
CASSVGGGLAGANEQYF
>TRBJ1-2|NA|NA|TRBV29-1
TGCAGCGCTGACCCTAGTCTGTCTGGCTACACCTTC
CSADPSLSGYTF
>TRBJ2-7|many|TRBD2|TRBV24-1
TGTGCCACCAGTGATCCCGGGACTAGCGGGGAATACGAGCAGTACTTC
CATSDPGTSGEYEQYF
>TRBJ2-3|NA|TRBD1|TRBV25-1
TGTGCCAGCAGTGAATCCGGGACAGGGGTGAGAGATACGCAGTATTTT
CASSESGTGVRDTQYF
>TRBJ1-2|once|NA|TRBV2
TGTGCCAGCAGTGCCGGGTTACTTTCAGACTACACCTTC
CASSAGLLSDYTF
>TRBJ1-1|NA|NA|TRBV9
TGTGCCAGCAGCGTAGCTACGGGGGACTCTGGAAACACAGCTTTCTTT
CASSVATGDSGNTAFF
>TRBJ2-5|many|NA|TRBV12-3/TRBV12-4
TGTGCCAGCAGGCCCGGGTCTGAGGCCAGGGTGACCCAGTACTTC
CASRPGSEARVTQYF
>TRBJ1-4|NA|NA|TRBV7-9
TGTGCCAGCGGGGGCCTCCGCGTAGGAGAAAAACTGTTTTTT
CASGGLRVGEKLFF
>TRBJ1-5|NA|TRBD1|TRBV20-1
TGCAGTTATGGGACAGGGACGACGCCTCAGCATTTT
CSYGTGTTPQHF
>TRBJ1-1|NA|TRBD1|TRBV7-9
TGCGCCAGCAGCCAAGAGGCACAGGGGGGCACTGAAGCTTTCTTT
CASSQEAQGGTEAFF
>TRBJ2-7|few|NA|TRBV20-1
TGCAGTGCTAGGGGAGAAGGTGTCTACGAGCAGTACTTT
CSARGEGVYEQYF
>TRBJ1-4|NA|NA|TRBV20-1
TGCGGTTCGGGACTCGGAGGGGAAAAACTGTTTTTT
CGSGLGGEKLFF
>TRBJ2-5|NA|NA|TRBV20-1
TGCAGTGCCTACAAGGACTGGGGAGGCCAAGAGACCCAGTACTTC
CSAYKDWGGQETQYF
>TRBJ1-1|NA|TRBD1|TRBV2
TGTGCCAGCAGTCCACACAGCGGGGACAGTGAAGCTTTCTTT
CASSPHSGDSEAFF
>TRBJ1-5|NA|TRBD1|TRBV25-1
TGTGCCAGCAGTGCAAGGGACAGGGTTAGGAGCAATCAGCCCCAGCATTTT
CASSARDRVRSNQPQHF
>TRBJ1-4|NA|NA|TRBV15
TGTGCCACCAGCGACAGGTTCATAGTAAAACTGTTTTTT
CATSDRFIVKLFF
>TRBJ2-6|NA|NA|TRBV29-1
TGCAGCGCCAGGTTTCGGACAGGGGCCAACGTCCTGACTTTC
CSARFRTGANVLTF
>TRBJ1-2|NA|NA|TRBV2
TGTGCCAGCAAATCCGGAGGGGGGCGCGGCTATGGCTACACCTTC
CASKSGGGRGYGYTF
>TRBJ2-5|NA|NA|TRBV5-4
TGTGCCAGCAGCTTGCTAGGTATCGGCCAAGAGACCCAGTACTTC
CASSLLGIGQETQYF
>TRBJ2-7|many|TRBD1|TRBV19
TGTGCCAGTAGTAAGGGGCAACTGACAGGGCGCGAGCAGTACTTC
CASSKGQLTGREQYF
>TRBJ1-2|few|NA|TRBV28
TGTGCCAGCACTCAGGGGACCACCGACTATGGCTACACCTTC
CASTQGTTDYGYTF
>TRBJ2-2|NA|TRBD2|TRBV15
TGTGCCACCAGCCCACAAGCGGGAGGGACTTACACCGGGGAGCTGTTTTTT
CATSPQAGGTYTGELFF
>TRBJ2-1|NA|TRBD2|TRBV5-1
TGCGCCAGCAGCCCTCTTAGCGGGAGGACCTACAATGAGCAGTTCTTC
CASSPLSGRTYNEQFF
>TRBJ1-2|NA|NA|TRBV29-1
TGCAGCGTTGTGTCCAACCGCCCTTTGGGTGGCTACACCTTC
CSVVSNRPLGGYTF
>TRBJ1-2|NA|NA|TRBV7-9
TGTGCCGTTGACCATAACTATGGCTACACCTTC
CAVDHNYGYTF
>TRBJ1-2|NA|NA|TRBV4-1
TGCGCCAGCATCGGAGTCGGGGGGGCTAACTATGGCTACACCTTC
CASIGVGGANYGYTF
>TRBJ1-5|few|NA|TRBV7-3
TGTGCCAGCGACAGTGACCCCAATCAGCCCCAGCATTTT
CASDSDPNQPQHF
>TRBJ2-7|NA|NA|TRBV20-1
TGCAGTGCTAAAGGGGACCACCGGGTAGAGCAGTACTTC
CSAKGDHRVEQYF
>TRBJ2-7|NA|NA|TRBV6-1
TGTGCCACCGATAAGGGTAGGCACGAGCAGTACTTC
CATDKGRHEQYF
>TRBJ1-1|NA|NA|TRBV15
TGTGCCACCAGCAGGGAGGGGGGCAAGGGCGAATGTTTCTTT
CATSREGGKGECFF
>TRBJ1-3|NA|NA|TRBV20-1
TGCAGTGCTAGGAGGGGGGCGCGTGATAACACCATATATTTT
CSARRGARDNTIYF
>TRBJ1-2|NA|NA|TRBV29-1
TGCAGCGTAGCTGGGGTTCCCTCCTATGGCTACACCTTC
CSVAGVPSYGYTF
>TRBJ2-2|many|TRBD2|TRBV7-8
TGTGCCAGCAGCCAAACTAGCGGGAGTCTAACCGGGGAGCTGTTTTTT
CASSQTSGSLTGELFF
>TRBJ2-1|few|NA|TRBV15
TGTGCCACCAGCAGAGGTCTCCCAGATAGCTACAATGAGCAGTTCTTC
CATSRGLPDSYNEQFF
>TRBJ2-5|many|NA|TRBV2
TGTGCCAGCAGGGTCCTCCAAGAGACCCAGTACTTC
CASRVLQETQYF
>TRBJ1-3|few|NA|TRBV7-8
TGTGCCAGCAGCCCCCTCCGGTCCCGACGAAACACCATATATTTT
CASSPLRSRRNTIYF
>TRBJ2-7|NA|TRBD2|TRBV7-8
TGTGCCAGCAGCTTTTTTAGGGTAGCGGGACTAGGGGTTTGGCAGTACTTC
CASSFFRVAGLGVWQYF
>TRBJ1-6|NA|TRBD1|TRBV29-1
TGCAGCCCCTCCAGACAGGGAGGAAATTCACCCCTCCACTTT
CSPSRQGGNSPLHF
>TRBJ2-7|many|NA|TRBV5-1
TGCGCCAGCAGTCCCACTCCCAGGGAGAGAAACGAGCAGTACTTC
CASSPTPRERNEQYF